This T cell receptor beta chain was identified during a study of blood T cell repertoires in COVID-19. Using immunoSEQ multiplex PCR, the repertoire was profiled, and TCRdb retains in-frame clones only, with some absent. The repertoire holds 150,000 to 200,000 clones, approximately 86% seen once, with over 7.5% in the top ten. V was clipped by 3 bases and J by 0 bases; unmatched bases: 4. CDR3 length equals 15 residues. Germline CDR1 is MNHNS and CDR2 is SASEGT. Sequencing was carried out using peripheral blood. The clonotype comes from a man aged 45-65 years with active or convalescent COVID-19. V usage is TRBV6-1 and J usage is TRBJ1-2, with 7 bases identical to TRBD1. CDR3 residues: CASSDPGTANYGYTF. CDR3 nucleotides: TGTGCCAGCAGTGACCCCGGGACAGCTAACTATGGCTACACCTTC.